These 16 T cell receptor beta chains were sequenced from one sample in a study of blood T cell repertoires in COVID-19. The table came from immunoSEQ multiplex PCR; TCRdb's copy has only in-frame clones and leaves some out. This table holds 150,000 to 190,000 clones, 80% to 90% found once. Sequencing used peripheral blood. Source of these receptors: a woman in her fifties or sixties with acute or convalescent COVID-19.

This clone showed up just a few times. V usage is TRBV12-5 and J usage is TRBJ2-3, with 10 bases aligning to TRBD2. Germline lookup yields CDR1 LGHNT and CDR2 FRNRAP. The CDR3 is 15 amino acids. After removal of 6 bases from V and 1 base from J, the junction contained 4 bases not matched to a gene. CDR3 DNA sequence: TGTGCTAGTGGCACTGGGACTAGCGGCACAGATACGCAGTATTTT. Its protein product is CASGTGTSGTDTQYF.

A single count supports this clone. The J gene is TRBJ2-5, the V gene TRBV5-1; D ambiguous. The CDR3 spans 15 residues. In germline, CDR1 is SGHRS, CDR2 YFSETQ. Trimming removed 1 base from V and 2 bases from J, with 12 bases in between. The CDR3 coding sequence is TGCGCCAGCAGCTTGTTCAGGAATTCGCAAGAGACCCAGTACTTC. It translates to CASSLFRNSQETQYF.

This clone turned up a few times. DNA for the CDR3: TGTGCCAGCAGCTTAACCGGGACTAGGGTAGATACGCAGTATTTT. Residues: CASSLTGTRVDTQYF. The rearrangement uses TRBV7-2 and TRBJ2-3, with 8 positions matching TRBD2. Germline-derived CDR1 and CDR2 are SGHTA and FQGNSA. J was trimmed by 5 bases and V by 2 bases; bases with no gene match: 6. The CDR3 has 15 amino acids.

The V call is TRBV6-5, the J call TRBJ1-5; D is ambiguous. Germline assignment: CDR1 MNHEY and CDR2 SVGAGI. CDR3 length: 14 amino acids. V lost 5 bases, J lost 6 bases, and 14 bases lay in between. CDR3 loop: CASSPTLGGQPQHF. The CDR3 DNA sequence: TGTGCCAGCAGTCCCACGTTAGGAGGTCAGCCCCAGCATTTT.

V usage is TRBV25-1 and J usage is TRBJ1-1; maybe TRBD1 (5 bases). The CDR3 covers 12 residues. Between the trimmed V and J ends, which lost 3 bases and 7 bases, there was a span of 9 bases. Per germline, CDR1 MGHDK and CDR2 SYGVNS. The CDR3 DNA reads as TGTGCCAGCAGTGACAGACAGTATGAAGCTTTCTTT. This sequence encodes CASSDRQYEAFF.

This clone was seen a single time. Other DNA sequences in the sample encode the same CDR3. The chain uses TRBV9 and TRBJ2-7; 12 nucleotides match TRBD1. In germline, CDR1 is SGDLS, CDR2 YYNGEE. This CDR3 comprises 15 residues. With V trimmed by 3 bases and J by 3 bases, 4 bases remained unmatched. The CDR3 DNA reads as TGTGCCAGCAGCGCCGGGACAGGGGGCAACTACGAGCAGTACTTC. Amino acids: CASSAGTGGNYEQYF.

This chain uses TRBV9 with TRBJ1-3; TRBD1 might be the D (5 bases). Trimming took 4 bases from V and 5 from J, leaving 22 bases between them. The length of the CDR3 is 17 residues. Germline CDR1 reads SGDLS; CDR2 reads YYNGEE. In DNA form, the CDR3 reads TGTGCCAGCAGCTCATACCCCCCTACAGGAGAAAGAAACACCATATATTTT. Its translation is CASSSYPPTGERNTIYF. The variable domain in full, completed from reference TRBV9 and TRBJ1-3, reads DSGVTQTPKHLITATGQRVTLRCSPRSGDLSVYWYQQSLDQGLQFLIQYYNGEERAKGNILERFSAQQFPDLHSELNLSSLELGDSALYFCASSSYPPTGERNTIYFGEGSWLTVV.

V and J are TRBV6-5 and TRBJ2-2; 16 nucleotides align to TRBD2. The germline V gene has CDR1 MNHEY and CDR2 SVGAGI. The CDR3 runs 15 residues. With 9 bases clipped from V and 7 bases from J, the junction kept 5 bases outside the gene matches. The CDR3 DNA follows: TGTGCCAGAGAGGGACTAGCGGGGGGGAACGGGGAGCTGTTTTTT. Translation gives CAREGLAGGNGELFF.

The chain recombines TRBV5-4 with TRBJ1-6; 7 bases match TRBD1. Germline values: CDR1 SGHNT, CDR2 YYREEE (reference sequence). V lost 4 bases, J lost 1 base, and 8 bases stayed unmatched. The CDR3 totals 17 residues. The CDR3 DNA reads TGTGCCAGCAGCCTAGACAGGGATCAGTCCTATAATTCACCCCTCCACTTT. Its protein product is CASSLDRDQSYNSPLHF.

This clone was picked up one time. The CDR3 DNA sequence: TGCGCCAGCAGTCAATCGGGACTAGCGGGAGGGCCGAGAAGCACAGATACGCAGTATTTT. This sequence encodes CASSQSGLAGGPRSTDTQYF. V and J are TRBV23-1 and TRBJ2-3; 16 positions match TRBD2. TRBV23-1 is treated as an ORF (open reading frame) with a function not yet certain. The CDR3 consists of 20 residues. Trimming cost V 0 bases and J 0 bases; bases outside gene matches: 6.

This clone is a singleton in its sample. The V call is TRBV12-3 or TRBV12-4, the J call TRBJ1-2, with a tentative D call TRBD1 (6 bases). This CDR3 is 13 amino acids long. Trimming cost V 5 bases and J 4 bases, with 11 bases left between them. This CDR3 is CASSIRGIYGYTF. CDR3 nucleotide sequence: TGTGCCAGCAGTATCAGGGGTATCTATGGCTACACCTTC.

V is TRBV6-5 and J is TRBJ2-7; the match to TRBD1 covers 8 bases. V lost 2 bases to trimming and J lost 3 bases; unmatched junction nucleotides: 6. CDR1 is MNHEY, CDR2 SVGAGI, per germline. This CDR3 region has 15 residues. The CDR3 region is CASSYRQGLYYEQYF. The CDR3 DNA reads as TGTGCCAGCAGTTACCGACAGGGGCTTTACTACGAGCAGTACTTC.

The V call is TRBV19, the J call TRBJ1-1, with D hard to call. The CDR3 consists of 15 residues. Germline-derived CDR1 and CDR2 are LNHDA and SQIVND (reference sequence). The V end was cut by 7 bases, the J end by 0 bases, with 15 bases between. CDR3 nucleotide sequence: TGTGCCAGTAAGGGAGGGTTTGATTTGAACACTGAAGCTTTCTTT. Encoded protein: CASKGGFDLNTEAFF.

V and J are TRBV28 and TRBJ1-2; no firm D call. The germline V gene has CDR1 MDHEN and CDR2 SYDVKM. CDR3 length: 12 residues. Trimming removed 4 bases from V and 5 bases from J, with 8 bases in between. DNA for the CDR3: TGTGCCAGCAGTTACGGGAGTTATGGCTACACCTTC. Translated: CASSYGSYGYTF.

This sequence joins TRBV6-1 and TRBJ2-7; TRBD1 matches at 7 bases. V was clipped by 2 bases and J by 12 bases; unmatched bases: 10. Germline V gene data show CDR1 as MNHNS and CDR2 as SASEGT. The CDR3 totals 13 residues. This chain's CDR3 is CASSEYGQGVGYF. DNA of the CDR3: TGTGCCAGCAGTGAATATGGGCAGGGGGTCGGGTACTTC.

The V gene is TRBV5-6, the J gene TRBJ1-2; 7 nucleotides match TRBD1. CDR1 and CDR2 from the germline V gene are SGHDT and YYEEEE. CDR3 length: 15 residues. V was clipped by 4 bases and J by 5 bases; unmatched bases: 11. This chain's CDR3 is CASSGDSIIGYGYTF. DNA for the CDR3: TGTGCCAGCAGCGGGGACAGCATTATTGGGTATGGCTACACCTTC.